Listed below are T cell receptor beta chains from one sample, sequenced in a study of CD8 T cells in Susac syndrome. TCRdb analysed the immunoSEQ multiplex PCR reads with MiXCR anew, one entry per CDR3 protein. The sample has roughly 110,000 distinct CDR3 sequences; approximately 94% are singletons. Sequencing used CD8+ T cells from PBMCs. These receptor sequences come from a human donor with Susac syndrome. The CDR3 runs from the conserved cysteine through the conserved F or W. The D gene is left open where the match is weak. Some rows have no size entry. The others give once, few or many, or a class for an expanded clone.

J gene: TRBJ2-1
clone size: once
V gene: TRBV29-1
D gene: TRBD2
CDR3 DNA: TGCAGCGTTCTGACTAGCGGTGAGCAGTTCTTC
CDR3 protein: CSVLTSGEQFF

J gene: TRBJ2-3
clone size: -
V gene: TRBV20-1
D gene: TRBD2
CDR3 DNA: TGCAGTGCTAGTAGACTAGCGGGAAGATCTAGCACAGATACGCAGTATTTT
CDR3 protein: CSASRLAGRSSTDTQYF

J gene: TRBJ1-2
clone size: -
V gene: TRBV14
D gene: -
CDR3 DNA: TGTGCCAGCAGCTCAGGTGTTTATGGCTACACCTTC
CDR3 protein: CASSSGVYGYTF

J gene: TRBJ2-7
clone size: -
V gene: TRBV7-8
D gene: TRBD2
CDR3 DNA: TGTGCCAGCGCAGAAGGCGGGGGCTACGAGCAGTACTTC
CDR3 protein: CASAEGGGYEQYF

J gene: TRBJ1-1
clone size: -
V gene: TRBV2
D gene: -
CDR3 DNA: TGTGCCAGCAGCTTCACCGGGAACCCTGAAGCTTTCTTT
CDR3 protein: CASSFTGNPEAFF

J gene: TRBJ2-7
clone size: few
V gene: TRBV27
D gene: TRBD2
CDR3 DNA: TGTGCCAGCAGTCTCGGGAGGGGTCCCTACGAGCAGTACTTC
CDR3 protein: CASSLGRGPYEQYF

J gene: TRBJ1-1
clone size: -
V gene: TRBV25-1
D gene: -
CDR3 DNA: TGTGCCAGCAGCTGGGGAAAGGGATGGGCTGAAGCTTTCTTT
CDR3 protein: CASSWGKGWAEAFF

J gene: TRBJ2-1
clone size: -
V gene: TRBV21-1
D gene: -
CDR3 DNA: TGTGCCACCAAGGGATGGGGAAGGCCCTACAATGAGCAGTTCTTC
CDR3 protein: CATKGWGRPYNEQFF

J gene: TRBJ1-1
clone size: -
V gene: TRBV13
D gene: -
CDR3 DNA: TGTGCCAGCAGCTTAGGTCGGGGCAGAGAACCACGGGGTTTCTTT
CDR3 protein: CASSLGRGREPRGFF

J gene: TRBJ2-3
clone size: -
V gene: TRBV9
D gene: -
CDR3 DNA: TGTGCCAGCTCCACCGATCCGGGACTTGCCACAGATACGCAGTATTTT
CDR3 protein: CASSTDPGLATDTQYF

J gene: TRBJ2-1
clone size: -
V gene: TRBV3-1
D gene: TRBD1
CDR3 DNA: TGTGCCAGCAGCCCGGGACAGGGTAGTTATGAGCAGTTCTTC
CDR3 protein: CASSPGQGSYEQFF

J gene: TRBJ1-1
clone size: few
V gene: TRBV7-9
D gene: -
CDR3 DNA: TGTGCCAGCAGCCAACAGGGCACTGAAGCTTTCTTT
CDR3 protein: CASSQQGTEAFF

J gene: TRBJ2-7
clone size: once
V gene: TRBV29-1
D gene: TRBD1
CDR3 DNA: TGCAGCGGAGGGGACAGGGGTGACGAGCAGTACTTC
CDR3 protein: CSGGDRGDEQYF

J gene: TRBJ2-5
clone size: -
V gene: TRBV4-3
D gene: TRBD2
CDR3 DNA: TGCGCCAGCAGCCAAGCCGGGGGGGTAATGGAGACCCAGTACTTC
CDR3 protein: CASSQAGGVMETQYF

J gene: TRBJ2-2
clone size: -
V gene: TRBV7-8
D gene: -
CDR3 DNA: TGTGCCAGCAGCTTAAAGGGGGACACCGGGGAGCTGTTTTTT
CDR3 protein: CASSLKGDTGELFF

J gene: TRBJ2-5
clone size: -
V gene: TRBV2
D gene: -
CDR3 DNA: TGTGCCAGGAGCCGGGCCCAAGAGACCCAGTACTTC
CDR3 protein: CARSRAQETQYF